This T cell receptor beta chain derives from a study of tumor-infiltrating lymphocytes in oesophageal squamous cell carcinoma. One entry per CDR3 protein results from TCRdb running MiXCR on the PCR reads. The repertoire holds over 14,000 distinct CDR3 sequences, around 47% seen once, with about 45% in the top ten. This clonotype was counted ten times or more. The CDR3 has 14 amino acids. Looked up from germline, CDR1 is ENHRY and CDR2 is SYGVKD. V dropped 10 bases and J dropped 3; count of bases not matched to a gene: 5. The sample comprised blood. This clonotype originated in a male donor with esophageal squamous cell carcinoma. The chain is built from TRBV10-3 and TRBJ2-3; 12 bases fit TRBD2. CDR3 sequence reads: CASRLAGETDTQYF. CDR3 DNA: TGTGCCAGTAGACTAGCGGGAGAAACAGATACGCAGTATTTT.